A selection of T cell receptor beta chains follows, all from one sample in a study of T-cell memory formation after mild COVID-19. TCRdb called the 5' RACE reads again in MiXCR, with one record for every CDR3 protein. Found here are 500,000 to 600,000 distinct CDR3 sequences, roughly 18% of them singletons; the top ten hold about 12%. Sequencing used PBMCs or a T cell subset sorted from them (not recorded which). Receptors originate from an adult woman who had mild COVID-19 (a few samples of this study predate the infection). Cell type and time point are not known. Each CDR3 is given with its conserved first and last residue. The D gene is left open where the match is weak. The size of a clone is reported for some rows only, either as once, few or many, or as a class for expanded clones.

>TRBJ2-7|TRBV29-1|TRBD1|-
TGCAGCGTTGAAGTGGGACAGGGGACCTACGAGCAGTACTTC
CSVEVGQGTYEQYF
>TRBJ1-3|TRBV12-3/TRBV12-4|-|-
TGTGCCAGCAGTTTATATAACACCATATATTTT
CASSLYNTIYF
>TRBJ2-7|TRBV25-1|TRBD1|-
TGTGCCAGCAGTGGAAGGGGGCGTGGGGAATACGAGCAGTACTTC
CASSGRGRGEYEQYF
>TRBJ2-3|TRBV24-1|TRBD2|few
TGTGCCACCAGTGATTGGGAGGGAGCGGGAGAAGATACGCAGTATTTT
CATSDWEGAGEDTQYF
>TRBJ1-1|TRBV5-1|-|many
TGCGCCAGCAGCTTGAGACCGGGTGAAGCTTTCTTT
CASSLRPGEAFF
>TRBJ1-1|TRBV4-3|TRBD1|-
TGCGCCAGCAGCCAGATCCTTCCGGGACAGGGGGCTTTTCCCGCGGGGGCTTTCTTT
CASSQILPGQGAFPAGAFF
>TRBJ2-1|TRBV7-2|TRBD1|-
TGTGCCAGCAGCAGAGTAGGGACAGGCCAAAGGAATGAGCAGTTCTTC
CASSRVGTGQRNEQFF
>TRBJ1-2|TRBV19|TRBD1|-
TGTGCCAGTAGTACCCCGGACAGGGGTTGGTCTGATGGCTACACCTTC
CASSTPDRGWSDGYTF
>TRBJ1-4|TRBV12-3/TRBV12-4|-|few
TGTGCCAGCAGTCCACAGGAGGAACTGTTTTTT
CASSPQEELFF
>TRBJ2-7|TRBV9|TRBD2|-
TGTGCCAGCAGCGTAGAAGCGGGGACCTCCTACGAGCAGTACTTC
CASSVEAGTSYEQYF
>TRBJ2-1|TRBV20-1|-|few
TGCAGTGCTAGGACAAGGGGTGGCAATGAGCAGTTCTTC
CSARTRGGNEQFF
>TRBJ2-1|TRBV7-6|-|few
TGTGCCAGCAGCTTAGCGCAAGGCTACAACGATGAGCAGTTCTTC
CASSLAQGYNDEQFF
>TRBJ2-3|TRBV11-2|TRBD2|-
TGTGCCAGCAGTTCACGAGCGGGAGGGCCTACAGATACGCAGTATTTT
CASSSRAGGPTDTQYF
>TRBJ1-4|TRBV19|-|many
TGTGCCAGTAGTATATCTGAACGGCCTCAACTGTTTTTT
CASSISERPQLFF
>TRBJ1-4|TRBV6-5|-|-
TGTGCCAGCAGCCGATTCCAACAGCGGCCTAATGAAAAACTGTTTTTT
CASSRFQQRPNEKLFF
>TRBJ1-2|TRBV7-9|-|-
TGTGCCAGCAGCTTAGAAATGGGAGCTAACTATGGCTACACCTTC
CASSLEMGANYGYTF
>TRBJ2-7|TRBV15|-|-
TGTGCCACCAGCAGATTCGGGAGCAACTACGAGCAGTACTTC
CATSRFGSNYEQYF